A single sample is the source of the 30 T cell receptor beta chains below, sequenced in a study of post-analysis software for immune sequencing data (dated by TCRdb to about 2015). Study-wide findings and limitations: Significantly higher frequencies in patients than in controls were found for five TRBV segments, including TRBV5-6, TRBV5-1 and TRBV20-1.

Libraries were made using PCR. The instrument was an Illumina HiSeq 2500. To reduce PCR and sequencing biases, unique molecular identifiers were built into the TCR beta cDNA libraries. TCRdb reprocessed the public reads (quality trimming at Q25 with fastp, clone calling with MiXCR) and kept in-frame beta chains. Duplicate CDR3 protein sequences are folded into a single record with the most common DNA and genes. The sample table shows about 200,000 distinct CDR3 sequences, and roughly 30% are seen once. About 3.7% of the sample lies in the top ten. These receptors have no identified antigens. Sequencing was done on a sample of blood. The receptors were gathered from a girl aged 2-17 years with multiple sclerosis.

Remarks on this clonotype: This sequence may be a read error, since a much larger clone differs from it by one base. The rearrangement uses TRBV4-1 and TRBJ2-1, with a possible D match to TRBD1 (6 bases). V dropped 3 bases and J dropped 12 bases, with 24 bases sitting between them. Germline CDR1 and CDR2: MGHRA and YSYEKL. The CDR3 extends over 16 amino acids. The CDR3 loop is CASSHTGTPPPGGQFF. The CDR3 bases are TGCGCCAGCAGCCATACAGGGACACCCCCACCCGGTGGGCAGTTCTTC.

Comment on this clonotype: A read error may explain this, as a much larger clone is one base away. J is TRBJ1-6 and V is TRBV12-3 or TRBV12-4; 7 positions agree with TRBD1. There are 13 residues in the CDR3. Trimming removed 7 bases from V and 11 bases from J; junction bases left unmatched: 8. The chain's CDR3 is CASTGQSTPPLHF. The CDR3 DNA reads TGTGCCAGCACGGGACAGTCGACTCCACCCCTCCACTTT.

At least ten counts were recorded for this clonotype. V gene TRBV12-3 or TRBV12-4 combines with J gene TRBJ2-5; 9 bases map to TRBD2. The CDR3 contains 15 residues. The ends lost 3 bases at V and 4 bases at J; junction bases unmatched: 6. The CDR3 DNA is TGTGCCAGCAGTTTTGGCGGGGGGGCGCCAGAGACCCAGTACTTC. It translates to CASSFGGGAPETQYF.

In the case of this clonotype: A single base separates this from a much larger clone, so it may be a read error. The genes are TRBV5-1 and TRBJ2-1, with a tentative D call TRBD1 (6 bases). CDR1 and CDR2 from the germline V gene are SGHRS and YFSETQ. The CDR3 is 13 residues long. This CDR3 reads CASSLGTANEQVF. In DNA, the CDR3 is TGCGCCAGCAGCTTGGGGACAGCCAATGAGCAGGTCTTC.

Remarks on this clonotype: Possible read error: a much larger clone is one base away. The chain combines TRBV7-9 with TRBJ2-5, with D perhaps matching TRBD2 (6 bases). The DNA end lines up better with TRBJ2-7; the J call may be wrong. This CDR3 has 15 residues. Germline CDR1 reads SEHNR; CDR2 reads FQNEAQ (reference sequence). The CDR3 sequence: CAGSLAGGEAYEQYF. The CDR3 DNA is TGTGCCGGCAGCTTAGCTGGAGGGGAAGCCTACGAGCAGTACTTC.

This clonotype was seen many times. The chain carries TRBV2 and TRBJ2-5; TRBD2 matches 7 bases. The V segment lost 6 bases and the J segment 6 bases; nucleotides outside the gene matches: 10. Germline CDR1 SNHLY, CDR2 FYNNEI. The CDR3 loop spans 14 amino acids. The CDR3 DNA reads TGTGCCAGCAGAACGCGGGAGAGGTCGAAGACCCAGTACTTC. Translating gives CASRTRERSKTQYF. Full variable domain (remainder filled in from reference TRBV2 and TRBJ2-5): EPEVTQTPSHQVTQMGQEVILRCVPISNHLYFYWYRQILGQKVEFLVSFYNNEISEKSEIFDDQFSVERPDGSNFTLKIRSTKLEDSAMYFCASRTRERSKTQYFGPGTRLLVL.

CDR3 loop: CASSPPRGASYEQYF. The CDR3 DNA is TGTGCCAGCTCACCGCCCAGGGGTGCCTCCTACGAGCAGTACTTC. The chain links TRBV18 to TRBJ2-4; weak D call: TRBD1 (6 bases). The J call is in doubt because the DNA end fits TRBJ2-7 better. CDR1 is KGHSH and CDR2 is LQKENI in the germline V gene. CDR3 length equals 15 residues.

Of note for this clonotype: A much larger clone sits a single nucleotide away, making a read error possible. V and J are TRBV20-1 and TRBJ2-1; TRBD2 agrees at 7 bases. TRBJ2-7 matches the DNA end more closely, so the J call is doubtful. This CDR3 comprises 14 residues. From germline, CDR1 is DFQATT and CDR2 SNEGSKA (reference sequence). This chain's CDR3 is CSAGPGLSYNEQYF. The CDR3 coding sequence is TGCAGTGCGGGGCCGGGACTATCCTACAATGAGCAGTACTTC.

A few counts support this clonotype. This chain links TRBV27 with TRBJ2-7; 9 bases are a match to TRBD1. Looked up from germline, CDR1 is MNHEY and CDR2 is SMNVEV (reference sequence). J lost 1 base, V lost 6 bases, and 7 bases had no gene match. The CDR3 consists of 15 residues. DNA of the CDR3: TGTGCCAGCAGCCTCGGGACAGGGTATTCCTACGAGCAGTACTTC. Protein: CASSLGTGYSYEQYF.

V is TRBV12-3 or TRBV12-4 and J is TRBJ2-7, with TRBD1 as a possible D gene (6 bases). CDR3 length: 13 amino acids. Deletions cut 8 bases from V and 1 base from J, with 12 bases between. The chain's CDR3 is CASESGQSYEQYF. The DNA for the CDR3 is TGTGCCAGCGAATCGGGACAATCCTACGAGCAGTACTTC.

The CDR3, as DNA: TGTGCCAGCAGCGCTGGGACAAACTTATTGAGCACCTTC. This sequence encodes CASSAGTNLLSTF. The rearrangement joins TRBV7-2 to TRBJ1-2; tentatively, D is TRBD1 (6 bases). Trimming cost V 5 bases and J 13 bases, with 20 bases left between them. Germline V gene data show CDR1 as SGHTA and CDR2 as FQGNSA. CDR3 length: 13 amino acids.

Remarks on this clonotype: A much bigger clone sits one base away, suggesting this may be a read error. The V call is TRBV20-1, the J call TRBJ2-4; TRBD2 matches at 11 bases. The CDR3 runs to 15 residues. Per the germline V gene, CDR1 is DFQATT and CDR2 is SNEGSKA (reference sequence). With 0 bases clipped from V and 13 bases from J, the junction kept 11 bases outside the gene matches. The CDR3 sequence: CSARDSLAGAEIQYF. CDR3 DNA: TGCAGTGCTAGAGATTCACTAGCGGGAGCGGAGATCCAGTACTTC.

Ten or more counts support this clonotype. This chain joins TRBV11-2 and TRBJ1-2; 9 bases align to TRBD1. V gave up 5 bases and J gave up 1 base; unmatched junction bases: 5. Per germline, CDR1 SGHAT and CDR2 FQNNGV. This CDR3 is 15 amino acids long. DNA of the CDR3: TGTGCCAGCAGCGCGGGGACAGGGATTAACTATGGCTACACCTTC. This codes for CASSAGTGINYGYTF. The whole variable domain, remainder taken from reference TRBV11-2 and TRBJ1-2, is EAGVAQSPRYKIIEKRQSVAFWCNPISGHATLYWYQQILGQGPKLLIQFQNNGVVDDSQLPKDRFSAERLKGVDSTLKIQPAKLEDSAVYLCASSAGTGINYGYTFGSGTRLTVV.

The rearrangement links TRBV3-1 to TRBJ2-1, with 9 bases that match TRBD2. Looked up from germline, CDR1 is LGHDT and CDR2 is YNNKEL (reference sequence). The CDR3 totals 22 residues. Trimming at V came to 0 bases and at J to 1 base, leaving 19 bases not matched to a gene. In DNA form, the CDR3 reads TGTGCCAGCAGCCAAGATTGGATCAGGCGGGGGGGCCATTTTAGGTCCTACAATGAGCAGTTCTTC. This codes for CASSQDWIRRGGHFRSYNEQFF.

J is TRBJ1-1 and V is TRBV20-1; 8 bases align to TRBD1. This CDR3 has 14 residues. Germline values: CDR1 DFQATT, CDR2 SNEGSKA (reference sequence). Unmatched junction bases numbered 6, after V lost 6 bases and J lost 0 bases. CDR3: CSAGTGGLNTEAFF. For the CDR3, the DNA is TGCAGTGCGGGAACAGGGGGGTTGAACACTGAAGCTTTCTTT.

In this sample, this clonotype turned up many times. CDR3 region: CASTSAGTAVYEQYF. Written as DNA, the CDR3 is TGTGCCAGCACGTCCGCCGGGACAGCCGTCTACGAGCAGTACTTC. The rearrangement joins TRBV6-5 to TRBJ2-7, with 7 nucleotides matching TRBD1. CDR1 and CDR2 (germline): MNHEY, SVGAGI. The CDR3 spans 15 residues. With V trimmed by 7 bases and J by 3 bases, 12 bases remained unmatched.

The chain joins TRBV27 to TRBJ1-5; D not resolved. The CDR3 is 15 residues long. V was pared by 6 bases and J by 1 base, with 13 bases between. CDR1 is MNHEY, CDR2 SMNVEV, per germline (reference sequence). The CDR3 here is CASRDGRGSNQPQHF. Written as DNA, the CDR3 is TGTGCCAGCAGGGACGGACGGGGAAGCAATCAGCCCCAGCATTTT.

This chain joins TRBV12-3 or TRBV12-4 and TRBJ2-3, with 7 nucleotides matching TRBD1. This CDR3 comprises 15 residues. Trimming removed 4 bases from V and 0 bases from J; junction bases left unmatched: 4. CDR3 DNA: TGTGCCAGCAGTTCCCGACAGGGAAGCACAGATACGCAGTATTTT. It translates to CASSSRQGSTDTQYF.

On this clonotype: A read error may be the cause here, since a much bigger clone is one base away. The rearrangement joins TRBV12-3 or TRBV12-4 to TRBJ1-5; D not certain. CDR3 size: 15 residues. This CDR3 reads CAGSPQSLSNQPQHF. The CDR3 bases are TGTGCCGGCAGCCCCCAGAGTCTTAGCAATCAGCCCCAGCATTTT.

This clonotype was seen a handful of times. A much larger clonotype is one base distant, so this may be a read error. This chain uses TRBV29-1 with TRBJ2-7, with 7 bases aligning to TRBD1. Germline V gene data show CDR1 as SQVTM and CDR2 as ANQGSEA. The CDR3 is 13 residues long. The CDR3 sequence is CGVVWTGSYEQYF. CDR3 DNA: TGCGGCGTTGTATGGACAGGTTCGTACGAGCAGTACTTC.

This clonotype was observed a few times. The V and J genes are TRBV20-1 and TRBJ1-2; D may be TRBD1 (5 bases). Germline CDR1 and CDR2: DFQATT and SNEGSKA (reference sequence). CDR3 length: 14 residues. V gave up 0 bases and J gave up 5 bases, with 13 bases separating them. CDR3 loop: CSARDETAFYGYTF. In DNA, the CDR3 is TGCAGTGCTAGAGATGAGACAGCCTTTTATGGCTACACCTTC.

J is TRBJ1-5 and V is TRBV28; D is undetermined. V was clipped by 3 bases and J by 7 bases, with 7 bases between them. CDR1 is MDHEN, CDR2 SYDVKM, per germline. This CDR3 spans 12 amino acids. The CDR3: CASSFRTQPQHF. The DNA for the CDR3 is TGTGCCAGCAGTTTTCGGACCCAGCCCCAGCATTTT.

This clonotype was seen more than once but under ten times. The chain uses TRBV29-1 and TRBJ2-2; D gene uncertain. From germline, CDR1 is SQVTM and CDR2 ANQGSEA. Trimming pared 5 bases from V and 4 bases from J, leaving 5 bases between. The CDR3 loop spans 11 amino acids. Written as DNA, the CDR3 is TGCAGCGTTTTGACCACCGGGGAGCTGTTTTTT. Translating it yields CSVLTTGELFF.

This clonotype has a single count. The CDR3 region has the DNA TGTGCCAGCAGTTTGGGGGTCGGTTTCCCCGAGCAGTACTTC. It yields the protein CASSLGVGFPEQYF. The rearrangement uses TRBV12-3 or TRBV12-4 and TRBJ2-7; D assignment may be TRBD1 or TRBD2 (5 bases each). Trimming left V 3 bases short and J 6 bases short, with 15 bases between. CDR3 length equals 14 residues.

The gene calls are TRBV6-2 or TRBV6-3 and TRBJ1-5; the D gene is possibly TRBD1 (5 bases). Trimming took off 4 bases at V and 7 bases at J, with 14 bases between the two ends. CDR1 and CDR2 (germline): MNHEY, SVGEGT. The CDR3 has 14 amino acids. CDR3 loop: CASSSRDPAQPQHF. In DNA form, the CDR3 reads TGTGCCAGCAGTTCCAGGGATCCGGCACAGCCCCAGCATTTT.

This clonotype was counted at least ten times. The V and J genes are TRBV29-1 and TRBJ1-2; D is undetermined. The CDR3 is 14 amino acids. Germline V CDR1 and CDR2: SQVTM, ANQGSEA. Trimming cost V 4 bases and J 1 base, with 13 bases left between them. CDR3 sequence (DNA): TGCAGCGTTGTTCGGGGTACGGGTAACTATGGCTACACCTTC. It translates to CSVVRGTGNYGYTF.

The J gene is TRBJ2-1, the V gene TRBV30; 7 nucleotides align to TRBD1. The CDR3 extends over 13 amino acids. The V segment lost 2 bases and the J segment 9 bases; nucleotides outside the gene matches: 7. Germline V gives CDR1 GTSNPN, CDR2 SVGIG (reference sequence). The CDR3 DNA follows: TGTGCCTGGAGTCCGACAGGGTTGACTGAGCAGTTCTTC. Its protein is CAWSPTGLTEQFF.

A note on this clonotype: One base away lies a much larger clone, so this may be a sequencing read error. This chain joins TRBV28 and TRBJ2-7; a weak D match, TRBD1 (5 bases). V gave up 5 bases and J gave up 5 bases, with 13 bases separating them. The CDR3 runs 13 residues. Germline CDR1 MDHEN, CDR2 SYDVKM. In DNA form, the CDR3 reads TGTGCCAGCAGTGTGCAGGGTAGGAACGAGCAGTACTTC. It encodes CASSVQGRNEQYF.

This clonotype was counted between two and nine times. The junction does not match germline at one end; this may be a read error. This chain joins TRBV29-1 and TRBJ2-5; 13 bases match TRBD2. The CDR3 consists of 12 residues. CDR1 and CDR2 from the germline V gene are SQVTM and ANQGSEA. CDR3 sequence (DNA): TGCAGCGGTGGACTAGCGGGAGAGGCCCAGTACTTC. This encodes CSGGLAGEAQYF.

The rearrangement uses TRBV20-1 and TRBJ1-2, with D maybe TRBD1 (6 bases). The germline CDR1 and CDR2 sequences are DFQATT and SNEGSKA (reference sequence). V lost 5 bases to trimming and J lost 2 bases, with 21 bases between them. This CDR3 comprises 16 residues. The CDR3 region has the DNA TGCAGTGCTCAGGACCTCTGCGACCAGGGGAACTATGGCTACACCTTC. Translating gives CSAQDLCDQGNYGYTF.